Each of the 30 T cell receptor beta chains below was sequenced from the same sample in a study of regulatory T cells in long-lasting Graves disease. Building the TCR beta libraries relied on iRepertoire HTBI primers, and CDR3 regions underwent Arm-PCR. One entry per CDR3 protein, called by TCRdb with MiXCR from the multiplex PCR reads. The sample carries 300,000 to 350,000 distinct CDR3 sequences, around 19% recorded once. As to time point: persistent/refractory GD, antithyroid drugs over 5 years with positive TRAb. The TCR library was made from RNA extracted from PBMCs. The source material was peripheral blood mononuclear cells (PBMCs), sampled when the disease was refractory, from a patient treated with antithyroid drugs. The receptors shown here come from a female donor with Graves disease.

This clonotype was seen ten or more times. This sequence joins TRBV20-1 and TRBJ1-4; a weak D match, TRBD1 (6 bases). This CDR3 contains 13 residues. Germline values: CDR1 DFQATT, CDR2 SNEGSKA (reference sequence). Trimming stripped 6 bases from V and 0 bases from J, with 8 bases between. The CDR3: CSARGSTNEKLFF. CDR3 nucleotide sequence: TGCAGTGCCAGGGGCTCAACTAATGAAAAACTGTTTTTT.

This clonotype was observed a handful of times. The chain couples TRBV20-1 to TRBJ1-1; D gene unclear. Deletions cut 0 bases from V and 1 base from J, with 6 bases between. The V gene's germline CDR1 is DFQATT and CDR2 SNEGSKA (reference sequence). CDR3 length equals 13 residues. CDR3 nucleotide sequence: TGCAGTGCTAGAGACCGCACGAACACTGAAGCTTTCTTT. Translation gives CSARDRTNTEAFF.

This clonotype has a handful of counts. The chain carries TRBV10-2 and TRBJ1-1, with a tentative D call TRBD1 (6 bases). Germline assignment: CDR1 WSHSY and CDR2 SAAADI. CDR3 length: 14 amino acids. V lost 8 bases, J lost 1 base, and 14 bases lay in between. CDR3 in amino acids: CASRGWTENTEAFF. CDR3 DNA sequence: TGCGCCAGCCGGGGGTGGACAGAGAACACTGAAGCTTTCTTT.

The chain has TRBV25-1 and TRBJ1-6; D possibly corresponds to TRBD1 (5 bases). Trimming shortened V by 8 bases and J by 7 bases, and 12 bases separated the two germline ends. This CDR3 region has 13 residues. CDR1 and CDR2 (germline): MGHDK, SYGVNS. Here the CDR3 reads CASGGPGNSPLHF. The CDR3 DNA reads TGTGCCAGCGGGGGACCGGGAAATTCACCCCTCCACTTT.

In this sample, this clonotype turned up many times. The J gene is TRBJ1-6, the V gene TRBV11-2, with D possibly being TRBD1 (6 bases). This CDR3 spans 17 amino acids. Trimming cost V 2 bases and J 0 bases, with 11 bases left between them. CDR1 is SGHAT and CDR2 is FQNNGV in the germline V gene. DNA of the CDR3: TGTGCCAGCAGCTTATGGGGGCAGGTCTCCTATAATTCACCCCTCCACTTT. Encoded protein: CASSLWGQVSYNSPLHF. The full variable domain, in which reference TRBV11-2 and TRBJ1-6 provide the parts outside the CDR3, is EAGVAQSPRYKIIEKRQSVAFWCNPISGHATLYWYQQILGQGPKLLIQFQNNGVVDDSQLPKDRFSAERLKGVDSTLKIQPAKLEDSAVYLCASSLWGQVSYNSPLHFGNGTRLTVT.

This clonotype turned up a few times. The V gene is TRBV6-2 or TRBV6-3, the J gene TRBJ1-2; D remains ambiguous. Trimming removed 0 bases from V and 7 bases from J, with 9 bases in between. CDR3 size: 13 residues. Germline CDR1 and CDR2: MNHEY and SVGEGT. The CDR3 loop is CASSYSEAAGYTF. DNA for the CDR3: TGTGCCAGCAGTTACTCGGAAGCAGCTGGCTACACCTTC.

The chain recombines TRBV18 with TRBJ2-3; 9 nucleotides align to TRBD2. Germline-derived CDR1 and CDR2 are KGHSH and LQKENI. The V gene end was trimmed by 2 bases and the J gene end by 4 bases; junction bases not matched to a gene: 4. The CDR3 is 15 residues long. This chain's CDR3 is CASSPGLARADTQYF. In DNA, the CDR3 is TGTGCCAGCTCACCAGGACTAGCGAGGGCAGATACGCAGTATTTT.

The genes are TRBV7-2 and TRBJ2-7; a weak D match, TRBD2 (6 bases). V lost 2 bases to trimming and J lost 1 base, with 12 bases between them. The CDR3 is 15 amino acids. Germline V gene data show CDR1 as SGHTA and CDR2 as FQGNSA. The CDR3 loop reads CASSLYRGASYEQYF. CDR3 nucleotide sequence: TGTGCCAGCAGCTTATATCGCGGGGCTTCCTACGAGCAGTACTTC.

This clonotype has at least ten counts. This chain joins TRBV27 and TRBJ1-2; D is unresolved. The ends were cut back, 1 base at V and 4 bases at J, with 7 bases in the middle. The CDR3 has 13 amino acids. Germline assignment: CDR1 MNHEY and CDR2 SMNVEV (reference sequence). The CDR3 sequence is CASSLFPAYGYTF. CDR3 in DNA: TGTGCCAGCAGTTTATTCCCAGCCTATGGCTACACCTTC.

The chain recombines TRBV11-3 with TRBJ2-2; the D is unclear. Germline V lookup: CDR1 SGHNT, CDR2 YENEEA. Trimming removed 4 bases from V and 1 base from J, with 13 bases in between. The CDR3 is 16 amino acids. The CDR3 protein is CASSWGPVGNTGELFF. DNA for the CDR3: TGTGCCAGCAGCTGGGGTCCGGTCGGGAACACCGGGGAGCTGTTTTTT. Supplemented by reference TRBV11-3 and TRBJ2-2, the full variable domain reads EAGVVQSPRYKIIEKKQPVAFWCNPISGHNTLYWYLQNLGQGPELLIRYENEEAVDDSQLPKDRFSAERLKGVDSTLKIQPAELGDSAVYLCASSWGPVGNTGELFFGEGSRLTVL.

This chain connects TRBV19 to TRBJ2-2; unclear D gene. The length of the CDR3 is 15 residues. Germline CDR1 is LNHDA and CDR2 is SQIVND (reference sequence). V was pared by 1 base and J by 6 bases, with 12 bases between. The CDR3 loop is CASSIGAETPGELFF. CDR3 DNA sequence: TGTGCCAGTAGTATAGGGGCGGAGACCCCCGGGGAGCTGTTTTTT.

This clonotype was found many times. The chain combines TRBV7-8 with TRBJ1-6, with TRBD1 identical over 7 bases. V lost 1 base, J lost 4 bases, and 1 base stayed unmatched. The length of the CDR3 is 15 residues. The V gene's germline CDR1 is SGHVS and CDR2 FQNEAQ. Here the CDR3 reads CASSLGDSYNSPLHF. For the CDR3, the DNA is TGTGCCAGCAGCTTAGGGGACAGTTATAATTCACCCCTCCACTTT. The full variable domain, with the rest looked up from reference TRBV7-8 and TRBJ1-6, is GAGVSQSPRYKVAKRGQDVALRCDPISGHVSLFWYQQALGQGPEFLTYFQNEAQLDKSGLPSDRFFAERPEGSVSTLKIQRTQQEDSAVYLCASSLGDSYNSPLHFGNGTRLTVT.

V and J are TRBV29-1 and TRBJ2-5; D possibly corresponds to TRBD1 (6 bases). In germline, CDR1 is SQVTM, CDR2 ANQGSEA. The V gene lost 2 bases and the J gene lost 5 bases, with 12 bases spanning the gap. The length of the CDR3 is 13 residues. The CDR3 protein is CSVEKLQGETQYF. In DNA form, the CDR3 reads TGCAGCGTTGAAAAGCTGCAGGGGGAGACCCAGTACTTC. Supplemented by reference TRBV29-1 and TRBJ2-5, the full variable domain reads SAVISQKPSRDICQRGTSLTIQCQVDSQVTMMFWYRQQPGQSLTLIATANQGSEATYESGFVIDKFPISRPNLTFSTLTVSNMSPEDSSIYLCSVEKLQGETQYFGPGTRLLVL.

This clonotype has ten or more counts. V and J are TRBV11-2 and TRBJ2-7; no firm D call. The V gene lost 1 base and the J gene lost 5 bases, with 24 bases spanning the gap. The CDR3 totals 18 residues. Per the germline V gene, CDR1 is SGHAT and CDR2 is FQNNGV. As DNA, the CDR3 is TGTGCCAGCAGCTTAGGGGTTCGGGCGCAGATTAACTTCCACGAGCAGTACTTC. Residues: CASSLGVRAQINFHEQYF.

This clonotype was seen repeatedly, ten times or more. The CDR3 here is CASSLVGLADYEQYF. In DNA form, the CDR3 reads TGTGCCAGCAGTTTAGTGGGACTAGCGGACTACGAGCAGTACTTC. This chain uses TRBV28 with TRBJ2-7; 11 bases are a match to TRBD2. The CDR3 is 15 residues long. V lost 2 bases and J lost 3; bases outside the gene matches: 3. Germline lookup yields CDR1 MDHEN and CDR2 SYDVKM.

This clonotype occurred a few times. The V and J genes are TRBV7-2 and TRBJ2-2; no clear D gene. Germline V gene lookup returns CDR1 SGHTA and CDR2 FQGNSA. The CDR3 runs to 13 residues. The V and J ends lost 5 bases and 5 bases respectively, with 9 bases between them. CDR3 sequence: CASSRTVTGELFF. CDR3 nucleotide sequence: TGTGCCAGCAGCCGGACGGTGACCGGGGAGCTGTTTTTT.

On this clonotype itself: It is likely a read error, because the conserved phenylalanine at the end of the CDR3 is missing. This chain uses TRBV7-2 with TRBJ2-5, with 7 bases that match TRBD1. Germline values: CDR1 SGHTA, CDR2 FQGNSA. Trimming cost V 1 base and J 5 bases; bases outside gene matches: 4. The CDR3 runs to 14 residues. CDR3 DNA sequence: TGTGCCAGCAGCTTAGTTAGGGGGCGGGAGACCCAGTACCTC. Residues: CASSLVRGRETQYL.

The chain combines TRBV9 with TRBJ2-3, with a tentative D call TRBD2 (6 bases). Germline values: CDR1 SGDLS, CDR2 YYNGEE. The V and J ends lost 3 bases and 5 bases respectively, with 19 bases between them. This CDR3 has 16 amino acids. The CDR3 region is CASSAPWGDLGDTQYF. The CDR3 DNA reads as TGTGCCAGCAGCGCTCCGTGGGGGGATCTGGGAGATACGCAGTATTTT.

This sequence joins TRBV7-9 and TRBJ2-2; tentative D call: TRBD1 (6 bases). The CDR3 covers 13 residues. Looked up from germline, CDR1 is SEHNR and CDR2 is FQNEAQ (reference sequence). V dropped 5 bases and J dropped 4 bases, with 8 bases sitting between them. In DNA form, the CDR3 reads TGTGCCAGCAGCCGGGACACCACCGGGGAGCTGTTTTTT. The encoded protein is CASSRDTTGELFF.

This chain uses TRBV4-1 with TRBJ1-5, with 10 bases that match TRBD1. The CDR3 has 15 amino acids. After removal of 4 bases from V and 6 bases from J, the junction contained 6 bases not matched to a gene. Per germline, CDR1 MGHRA and CDR2 YSYEKL. The CDR3 region has the DNA TGCGCCAGCAGCCCCTTCAGGGACAGGGGTCAGCCCCAGCATTTT. As protein: CASSPFRDRGQPQHF.

Ten or more counts support this clonotype. The chain employs TRBV29-1 and TRBJ1-1; 8 bases are shared with TRBD1. This CDR3 has 14 residues. The V segment lost 2 bases and the J segment 4 bases; nucleotides outside the gene matches: 6. CDR1 and CDR2 from the germline V gene are SQVTM and ANQGSEA. The CDR3 sequence is CSVERQGKFTEAFF. The CDR3 DNA follows: TGCAGCGTTGAAAGACAGGGGAAGTTCACTGAAGCTTTCTTT.

This clonotype was seen many times. CDR3 DNA: TGCAGCGTTGGGGGGGGCACCTACGAGCAGTACTTC. Amino acids: CSVGGGTYEQYF. The chain couples TRBV29-1 to TRBJ2-7; TRBD2 might be the D (7 bases). CDR1 and CDR2 (germline): SQVTM, ANQGSEA. V was clipped by 4 bases and J by 2 bases, with 9 bases between them. The CDR3 contains 12 residues.

On this clonotype itself: One junction end disagrees with the germline gene, perhaps due to a read error. V gene TRBV7-9 combines with J gene TRBJ2-7; maybe TRBD1 (5 bases). Germline CDR1 reads SEHNR; CDR2 reads FQNEAQ (reference sequence). CDR3 size: 15 residues. This CDR3 is CASSLGSGFTYGQYF. CDR3 bases: TGTGCCAGCAGCTTAGGGTCAGGGTTTACCTACGGGCAGTACTTC.

This clonotype was seen a few times. The chain couples TRBV10-2 to TRBJ1-5; maybe TRBD1 (6 bases). Between the trimmed V and J ends, which lost 3 bases and 4 bases, there was a span of 10 bases. Germline V gives CDR1 WSHSY, CDR2 SAAADI. CDR3 length: 14 amino acids. The CDR3 DNA reads TGCGCCAGCAGTGATTACAGGGTAAATCAGCCCCAGCATTTT. This gives the protein CASSDYRVNQPQHF.

In its sample, this clonotype was seen many times. V usage is TRBV12-3 or TRBV12-4 and J usage is TRBJ1-1, with TRBD1 matching 9 bases. V lost 6 bases to trimming and J lost 2 bases; unmatched junction nucleotides: 13. This CDR3 has 17 amino acids. CDR3 sequence (DNA): TGTGCCAGCAGACCCAAACACAGGGGGCGGGGTAACACTGAAGCTTTCTTT. Residues: CASRPKHRGRGNTEAFF.

CDR3 nucleotide sequence: TGTGCCAGTAGTGCCCTGCTAGCGGGGGCGAACACCGGGGAGCTGTTTTTT. Translation gives CASSALLAGANTGELFF. V is TRBV19 and J is TRBJ2-2; 10 positions match TRBD2. V lost 5 bases to trimming and J lost 0 bases; unmatched junction nucleotides: 6. Germline loops: CDR1 LNHDA, CDR2 SQIVND (reference sequence). The CDR3 consists of 17 residues.

This clonotype was found a few times. The chain carries TRBV7-6 and TRBJ2-5, with 8 bases identical to TRBD2. Germline V CDR1 and CDR2: SGHVS, FNYEAQ. The CDR3 runs 16 residues. J lost 1 base, V lost 3 bases, and 7 bases had no gene match. This CDR3 reads CASSFSSGSRQETQYF. The CDR3 region has the DNA TGTGCCAGCAGCTTTTCCAGCGGGAGTCGCCAAGAGACCCAGTACTTC.

This clonotype came up many times. The V and J genes are TRBV28 and TRBJ1-4, with D tentatively TRBD1 (6 bases). This CDR3 has 16 amino acids. Trimming took off 3 bases at V and 0 bases at J, with 11 bases between the two ends. CDR1 is MDHEN, CDR2 SYDVKM, per germline. The CDR3 region is CASSFWDIATNEKLFF. CDR3 in DNA: TGTGCCAGCAGTTTCTGGGACATTGCAACTAATGAAAAACTGTTTTTT.

In this sample, this clonotype turned up many times. This chain joins TRBV10-3 and TRBJ1-1; D is possibly TRBD1 (6 bases). The V gene's germline CDR1 is ENHRY and CDR2 SYGVKD. Trimming pared 7 bases from V and 5 bases from J, leaving 14 bases between. CDR3 length equals 13 residues. The CDR3 reads CAIKSWGATEAFF. CDR3 DNA: TGTGCCATCAAATCGTGGGGGGCGACTGAAGCTTTCTTT.

CDR3 DNA: TGTGCCAGCTCCTTTCAACAGGGCCCCAGGGAAAAACTGTTTTTT. It specifies CASSFQQGPREKLFF. The genes are TRBV18 and TRBJ1-4; D might be TRBD1 (6 bases). The CDR3 is 15 residues long. V was trimmed by 6 bases and J by 8 bases, leaving 19 bases between them. Per germline, CDR1 KGHSH and CDR2 LQKENI.